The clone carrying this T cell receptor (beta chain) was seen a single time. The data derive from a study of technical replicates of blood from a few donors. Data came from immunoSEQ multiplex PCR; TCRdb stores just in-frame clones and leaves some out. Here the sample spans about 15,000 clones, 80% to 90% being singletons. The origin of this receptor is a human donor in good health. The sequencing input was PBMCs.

As DNA, the CDR3 is TGTGCCAGCAGTTCCAGGGGGCGGCAGCCCCAGCATTTT. Translated: CASSSRGRQPQHF. The chain links TRBV27 to TRBJ1-5; 8 bases line up with TRBD1. After removal of 4 bases from V and 7 bases from J, the junction contained 3 bases not matched to a gene. The CDR3 runs to 13 residues. Germline V CDR1 and CDR2: MNHEY, SMNVEV (reference sequence).